This passage covers 21 T cell receptor beta chains from one sample sequenced in a study of blood T cell repertoires in COVID-19. Some clones are missing from TCRdb's copy, which holds only in-frame ones; the method was immunoSEQ multiplex PCR. The sample includes about 230,000 clones, 81% of them seen just once. The sequenced sample consisted of peripheral blood. The origin of the receptors is a woman aged 80 or over with acute or convalescent COVID-19.

This sequence joins TRBV12-3 or TRBV12-4 and TRBJ1-2; weak D call: TRBD1 (5 bases). The V end was cut by 3 bases, the J end by 7 bases, with 12 bases between. The CDR3 runs to 13 residues. Here the CDR3 DNA reads TGTGCCAGCAGTTTGTTTCAGGGAGGTGGCTACACCTTC. Protein: CASSLFQGGGYTF.

The rearrangement uses TRBV7-2 and TRBJ2-5; TRBD2 agrees at 11 bases. The ends lost 6 bases at V and 3 bases at J; junction bases unmatched: 6. CDR1 is SGHTA and CDR2 is FQGNSA in the germline V gene. The CDR3 totals 15 residues. The CDR3 is CASSSSGLAEETQYF. Here the CDR3 DNA reads TGTGCCAGCAGTTCATCGGGACTAGCGGAAGAGACCCAGTACTTC.

The CDR3 reads CAGYGRSYGYTF. Written as DNA, the CDR3 is TGTGCCGGTTACGGCCGGAGCTATGGCTACACCTTC. The J gene is TRBJ1-2, the V gene TRBV19; D call uncertain. The CDR3 runs 12 residues. Germline CDR1 LNHDA, CDR2 SQIVND (reference sequence). Trimming pared 11 bases from V and 4 bases from J, leaving 14 bases between.

This chain joins TRBV13 and TRBJ2-7; possible D gene TRBD2, 6 bases. Trimming shortened V by 2 bases and J by 2 bases, and 10 bases separated the two germline ends. CDR3 length equals 14 residues. Germline V gene sequence: CDR1 PRHDT, CDR2 FYEKMQ (reference sequence). Here the CDR3 DNA reads TGTGCCAGCAGCTTATACGGGGGTCCCTACGAGCAGTACTTC. This translates into CASSLYGGPYEQYF.

In nucleotides, the CDR3 is TGCGCCAGCAGCAAGGGGAATCCGGGCAGCACAGATACGCAGTATTTT. It encodes CASSKGNPGSTDTQYF. The V call is TRBV5-1, the J call TRBJ2-3, with TRBD1 as a possible D gene (5 bases). V was cut by 4 bases and J by 0 bases, with 15 bases left in between. CDR1 is SGHRS, CDR2 YFSETQ, per germline. This CDR3 is 16 amino acids long.

This chain connects TRBV12-2 to TRBJ2-3; the table gives TRBD1 as D, unverified against the DNA. TRBV12-2 constitutes a pseudogene. The length of the CDR3 is 18 residues. The CDR3: CASRLAAGQKRPTDTQYF. The CDR3 DNA reads TGTGCAAGTCGCTTAGCCGCGGGACAGAAGAGGCCCACAGATACGCAGTATTTT.

V usage is TRBV6-5 and J usage is TRBJ1-1; 7 bases are a match to TRBD1. Per the germline V gene, CDR1 is MNHEY and CDR2 is SVGAGI. This CDR3 spans 13 amino acids. Trimming cost V 7 bases and J 1 base; bases outside gene matches: 3. The CDR3 sequence: CASNRGPNTEAFF. The CDR3 DNA reads TGTGCCAGCAACAGGGGACCGAACACTGAAGCTTTCTTT.

The sample holds a few counts of this clone. The chain couples TRBV30 to TRBJ2-7, with 9 bases that match TRBD2. Germline V gene sequence: CDR1 GTSNPN, CDR2 SVGIG (reference sequence). This CDR3 spans 14 amino acids. With 3 bases clipped from V and 7 bases from J, the junction kept 10 bases outside the gene matches. CDR3 DNA sequence: TGTGCCTGGAGCGCGGGAGGGCCGTCGGGAGAGCAGTACTTC. Encoded protein: CAWSAGGPSGEQYF.

This chain uses TRBV10-3 with TRBJ2-6; 7 nucleotides agree with TRBD1. V lost 5 bases to trimming and J lost 2 bases; unmatched junction nucleotides: 3. CDR3 length: 15 amino acids. Germline CDR1 ENHRY, CDR2 SYGVKD. This CDR3 is CAISSTGAGANVLTF. The CDR3 DNA follows: TGTGCCATCAGTTCTACAGGGGCTGGGGCCAACGTCCTGACTTTC.

The rearrangement links TRBV10-3 to TRBJ2-3; 10 bases map to TRBD2. The CDR3 consists of 14 residues. Losses at the gene ends were 7 bases for V and 2 bases for J; bases not matched to a gene: 3. The germline CDR1 and CDR2 sequences are ENHRY and SYGVKD. Here the CDR3 DNA reads TGTGCCATCACTGGACTAGCGGACACAGATACGCAGTATTTT. This gives the protein CAITGLADTDTQYF.

V gene TRBV6-6 combines with J gene TRBJ2-4, with D hard to call. CDR3 size: 14 residues. Trimming removed 2 bases at V and 7 bases at J, with 12 bases between. Germline V gene lookup returns CDR1 MNHNY and CDR2 SVGAGI (reference sequence). For the CDR3, the DNA is TGTGCCAGCAGTTACGAGGAGCTGTCCAACATTCAGTACTTC. Amino acids: CASSYEELSNIQYF.

The V and J genes are TRBV6-5 and TRBJ2-3; 11 bases align to TRBD2. The CDR3 runs to 15 residues. V was clipped by 7 bases and J by 4 bases; unmatched bases: 7. The germline CDR1 and CDR2 sequences are MNHEY and SVGAGI. The CDR3 sequence: CASILSGGAPDTQYF. The DNA for the CDR3 is TGTGCCAGCATACTTAGCGGGGGGGCTCCAGATACGCAGTATTTT.

The rearrangement links TRBV28 to TRBJ1-2; TRBD1 matches 8 bases. This CDR3 has 13 residues. Germline V gene sequence: CDR1 MDHEN, CDR2 SYDVKM. Germline trimming cut 2 bases from V and 10 bases from J; bases unmatched to any gene: 6. CDR3 sequence reads: CASSLGRGRVYTF. DNA of the CDR3: TGTGCCAGCAGTTTAGGCAGGGGGCGAGTCTACACCTTC.

The gene calls are TRBV4-1 and TRBJ2-7, with 9 nucleotides matching TRBD1. The CDR3 contains 13 residues. V was clipped by 4 bases and J by 5 bases; unmatched bases: 3. Germline lookup yields CDR1 MGHRA and CDR2 YSYEKL. For the CDR3, the DNA is TGCGCCAGCAGCCTCCGGACAGGGGACGAGCAGTACTTC. This codes for CASSLRTGDEQYF.

This sequence joins TRBV3-1 (or the pseudogene TRBV3-2) and TRBJ2-3; D might be TRBD2 (6 bases). V was pared by 3 bases and J by 2 bases, with 15 bases between. This CDR3 has 16 amino acids. Per germline, CDR1 LGHDT and CDR2 YNNKEL (reference sequence). The DNA for the CDR3 is TGTGCCAGCAGCCAGTCAAAACAGCGGGCCACAGATACGCAGTATTTT. This translates into CASSQSKQRATDTQYF.

This rearrangement joins TRBV7-8 to TRBJ1-5, with D maybe TRBD1 (5 bases). Germline CDR1 SGHVS, CDR2 FQNEAQ. The V and J ends lost 5 bases and 0 bases respectively, with 8 bases between them. This CDR3 has 14 residues. DNA of the CDR3: TGTGCCAGCAGCCGAGACAGTAGCAATCAGCCCCAGCATTTT. This encodes CASSRDSSNQPQHF.

This clone occurred a few times. The chain couples TRBV5-6 to TRBJ1-1; 9 bases fit TRBD1. The CDR3 totals 16 residues. The germline CDR1 and CDR2 sequences are SGHDT and YYEEEE. J was trimmed by 4 bases and V by 5 bases; bases with no gene match: 12. The CDR3 reads CASSFGTGSTVTEAFF. CDR3 bases: TGTGCCAGCAGTTTCGGGACAGGGAGCACTGTCACTGAAGCTTTCTTT.

The DNA for the CDR3 is TGTGCCAGCAAGGAAATGGGGGGGACGAATCAGCCCCAGCATTTT. Its translation: CASKEMGGTNQPQHF. This chain uses TRBV6-5 with TRBJ1-5, with a tentative D call TRBD1 (5 bases). The ends were cut back, 7 bases at V and 4 bases at J, with 17 bases in the middle. The CDR3 totals 15 residues. Germline-derived CDR1 and CDR2 are MNHEY and SVGAGI.

The chain couples TRBV7-9 to TRBJ1-1; tentative D call: TRBD1 (6 bases). The CDR3 consists of 14 residues. The V end lost 4 bases, the J end lost 1 base, and 10 bases lay between the germline ends. Germline lookup yields CDR1 SEHNR and CDR2 FQNEAQ (reference sequence). This CDR3 reads CASSSWTENTEAFF. The CDR3 DNA follows: TGTGCCAGCAGCTCCTGGACAGAGAACACTGAAGCTTTCTTT.

The chain couples TRBV3-1 (or the pseudogene TRBV3-2) to TRBJ2-1; 11 bases are a match to TRBD1. Germline CDR1 reads LGHDT; CDR2 reads YNNKEL (reference sequence). CDR3 length: 18 residues. The trim removed 3 bases at V and 7 bases at J, leaving 14 bases unmatched. CDR3 residues: CASSQWTGGIRMRNEQFF. The CDR3, as DNA: TGTGCCAGCAGCCAGTGGACAGGGGGCATCCGAATGAGGAATGAGCAGTTCTTC.

This clone was recorded a few times. The rearrangement links TRBV5-4 to TRBJ2-3; 9 nucleotides agree with TRBD1. Trimming removed 4 bases from V and 4 bases from J; junction bases left unmatched: 7. Germline loops: CDR1 SGHNT, CDR2 YYREEE (reference sequence). The CDR3 contains 15 residues. CDR3 DNA: TGTGCCAGCAGCCTACCGGGACAGGGTGCAGATACGCAGTATTTT. Protein: CASSLPGQGADTQYF.